The entry below describes one T cell receptor beta chain. This CDR3 contains 17 residues. With V trimmed by 0 bases and J by 8 bases, 15 bases remained unmatched. Looked up from germline, CDR1 is MGHRA and CDR2 is YSYEKL. Some clones are missing from TCRdb's copy, which holds only in-frame ones; the method was immunoSEQ multiplex PCR. The sample lists tens of thousands of clones, roughly 87% seen once, with 4.5% in the top ten. The sample is drawn from a study of chemoradiotherapy in HPV16-positive cancers. The rearrangement uses TRBV4-1 and TRBJ1-2, with TRBD1 identical over 7 bases. This receptor was identified in a human donor with HPV-associated anogenital cancer. The sample consisted of blood, taken from a patient who underwent chemoradiotherapy. This CDR3 is CASSQERSGTAFQGYTF. The DNA for the CDR3 is TGCGCCAGCAGCCAAGAACGGAGTGGGACAGCCTTTCAAGGCTACACCTTC.